Presented here are 6 T cell receptor beta chains from one specimen sequenced in a study of blood T cell repertoires in COVID-19. Measured with immunoSEQ multiplex PCR; TCRdb has only the in-frame clones, and not every one. Of roughly 160,000 clones listed, roughly 88% were seen once; the top ten hold approximately 12%. The sample consisted of PBMCs or T cells enriched from blood (not recorded which). The receptors originated from a woman in her sixties or seventies who had recovered from COVID-19.

The CDR3 sequence: CASSLAAQGSPDTQYF. As DNA, the CDR3 is TGCGCCAGCAGCTTGGCGGCTCAGGGGAGCCCAGATACGCAGTATTTT. The rearrangement uses TRBV5-1 and TRBJ2-3; TRBD1 is a possible D gene (6 bases). The CDR3 covers 16 residues. Germline CDR1 SGHRS, CDR2 YFSETQ. V was shortened by 0 bases and J by 4 bases, with 15 bases between the two germline ends.

This sequence joins TRBV5-1 and TRBJ1-1; D is ambiguous. CDR1 and CDR2 (germline): SGHRS, YFSETQ. V was cut by 1 base and J by 0 bases, with 7 bases left in between. The CDR3 is made up of 14 amino acids. The CDR3 coding sequence is TGCGCCAGCAGCTTGAACTCTTTGAACACTGAAGCTTTCTTT. This gives the protein CASSLNSLNTEAFF.

V and J are TRBV11-2 and TRBJ1-2; D unclear. Trimming left V 6 bases short and J 0 bases short, with 20 bases between. The germline gives CDR1 SGHAT, CDR2 FQNNGV. The CDR3 has 17 residues. The CDR3, as DNA: TGTGCCAGCAGTCACGCCTGGTTCGCAGATGCTAACTATGGCTACACCTTC. This sequence encodes CASSHAWFADANYGYTF.

This clone appeared a single time. This sequence joins TRBV7-2 and TRBJ2-5; 7 bases align to TRBD2. V dropped 3 bases and J dropped 1; count of bases not matched to a gene: 2. The CDR3 contains 14 residues. From germline, CDR1 is SGHTA and CDR2 FQGNSA. The CDR3 DNA follows: TGTGCCAGCAGCTTGTGGGAGGGCCAAGAGACCCAGTACTTC. Translating gives CASSLWEGQETQYF.

This clone appeared a few times. The V and J genes are TRBV5-1 and TRBJ1-2, with D unresolved. V gave up 0 bases and J gave up 2 bases, with 8 bases separating them. The CDR3 has 14 amino acids. Germline CDR1 reads SGHRS; CDR2 reads YFSETQ. The CDR3 loop reads CASSLDVANYGYTF. The CDR3 DNA reads as TGCGCCAGCAGCTTGGACGTTGCGAACTATGGCTACACCTTC.

The chain employs TRBV7-9 and TRBJ1-1, with D possibly being TRBD1 (6 bases). This CDR3 has 14 amino acids. V shed 6 bases and J shed 1 base, with 12 bases lying between them. Germline CDR1 SEHNR, CDR2 FQNEAQ (reference sequence). In nucleotides, the CDR3 is TGTGCCAGCAGTCCACAGGGAGCGAACACTGAAGCTTTCTTT. This sequence encodes CASSPQGANTEAFF.